Sequencing of this TCR beta chain was carried out in a study of cytomegalovirus exposure and HLA in healthy donors. The sample holds one count of this clone. 13 Jbeta primers and 60 Vbeta primers were used for the PCR. The method was immunoSEQ multiplex PCR; TCRdb's version includes in-frame clones alone and lacks a portion of them. There are approximately 61,000 clones in the sample; approximately 72% occur only once, and roughly 51% lies in the top ten. From germline, CDR1 is SGHKS and CDR2 YYEKEE (reference sequence). Trimming pared 5 bases from V and 4 bases from J, leaving 16 bases between. The CDR3 totals 14 residues.

The origin of this receptor is a man aged 45-60 years in good health and CMV-seropositive. Sequenced material: PBMCs. The rearrangement joins TRBV5-5 to TRBJ2-7; a weak D match, TRBD2 (6 bases). The CDR3 DNA reads as TGTGCCAGCAGGCTCGCGGGGCCTCAATACGAGCAGTACTTC. It specifies CASRLAGPQYEQYF. Filled out from reference TRBV5-5 and TRBJ2-7, the complete variable domain reads DAGVTQSPTHLIKTRGQQVTLRCSPISGHKSVSWYQQVLGQGPQFIFQYYEKEERGRGNFPDRFSARQFPNYSSELNVNALLLGDSALYLCASRLAGPQYEQYFGPGTRLTVT.